This T cell receptor (beta chain) was captured by sequencing in a study of T cell responses to AZD1222 COVID-19 vaccine. Profiled with immunoSEQ multiplex PCR; TCRdb holds only in-frame clones, not every one. The sample contains 100,000 or so clones, over 75% of which appear only once. The receptor's source is an adult who received the AZD1222 COVID-19 vaccine. The input for sequencing was peripheral blood, taken 28 days after the second AZD1222 dose.

CDR3 region: CASSLVPVDTQYF. The CDR3, as DNA: TGTGCCAGCAGCTTGGTGCCTGTAGATACGCAGTATTTT. V and J are TRBV5-6 and TRBJ2-3; D gene uncertain. Trimming took off 0 bases at V and 5 bases at J, with 7 bases between the two ends. Germline V CDR1 and CDR2: SGHDT, YYEEEE. The CDR3 length is 13 residues.